Listed below are T cell receptor beta chains from one sample, sequenced in a study of blood T cell repertoires in COVID-19. Assay used: immunoSEQ multiplex PCR; TCRdb lists only in-frame clones, some missing. Counted here are roughly 220,000 clones, almost 90% occurring once; the ten biggest clones make up under 15%. The source material was PBMCs or T cells enriched from blood (not recorded which). The receptors come from a woman between 50 and 59 years old with acute COVID-19. CDR3s include the opening cysteine and the closing phenylalanine or tryptophan. Fields, in order: D gene, clone size, V gene, J gene, CDR3 DNA, CDR3 protein. The D gene is left open where the match is weak. Not all rows give a size; the values are once, few, many and, for expanded clones, a class.

D: TRBD2; size: NA; V: TRBV29-1; J: TRBJ2-1; DNA: TGCAGCGTAATTATTAGCGGGAGGGCCACCTACAATGAGCAGTTCTTC; CDR3: CSVIISGRATYNEQFF
D: NA; size: few; V: TRBV11-2; J: TRBJ2-2; DNA: TGTGCCAGCAGCTCCATTCTCGGGAGCGACACCGGGGAGCTGTTTTTT; CDR3: CASSSILGSDTGELFF
D: TRBD2; size: NA; V: TRBV28; J: TRBJ2-7; DNA: TGTGCCAGCGGACTAGCCTACGAGCAGTACTTC; CDR3: CASGLAYEQYF
D: NA; size: NA; V: TRBV18; J: TRBJ2-7; DNA: TGTGCCAGCTCACCACAAGGAGACAGTTCCTACGAGCAGTACTTC; CDR3: CASSPQGDSSYEQYF
D: TRBD2; size: NA; V: TRBV19; J: TRBJ2-1; DNA: TGTGCCAGTAGTACAGTACTAGCGGGATACTACAATGAGCAGTTCTTC; CDR3: CASSTVLAGYYNEQFF
D: NA; size: NA; V: TRBV7-2; J: TRBJ1-3; DNA: TGTGCCAGCAGCCCATTTTCAGGGAATGGAAACACCATATATTTT; CDR3: CASSPFSGNGNTIYF
D: NA; size: many; V: TRBV6-5; J: TRBJ2-5; DNA: TGTGCCAGCAGCCCCAGCAGGCAAGAGACCCAGTACTTC; CDR3: CASSPSRQETQYF
D: NA; size: once; V: TRBV11-3; J: TRBJ2-6; DNA: TGTGCCAGCAGCTTAGAAGTGACAGTTTACTCTGGGGCCAACGTCCTGACTTTC; CDR3: CASSLEVTVYSGANVLTF
D: TRBD2; size: NA; V: TRBV7-3; J: TRBJ2-5; DNA: TGTGCCAGCAGCCCTGGCGGGGGGTTGGAGACCCAGTACTTC; CDR3: CASSPGGGLETQYF
D: NA; size: NA; V: TRBV5-1; J: TRBJ2-7; DNA: TGCGCCAGCAGCTTGGCAGGGGAAGGTTACGAGCAGTACTTC; CDR3: CASSLAGEGYEQYF
D: TRBD1; size: NA; V: TRBV28; J: TRBJ1-2; DNA: TGTGCCAGCACTTATTCCGGGACAGGGTATAATGGCTACACCTTC; CDR3: CASTYSGTGYNGYTF